This TCR beta chain was observed in a study of blood T cell repertoires in COVID-19. Germline values: CDR1 KGHDR, CDR2 SFDVKD. The CDR3 length is 15 residues. V was clipped by 4 bases and J by 8 bases; unmatched bases: 7. Measured with immunoSEQ multiplex PCR; TCRdb has only the in-frame clones, and not every one. The data contain a few hundred thousand clones, 80% to 90% of them singletons. The receptor's source is a woman aged 70 to 79 with COVID-19, enrolled during active disease. The J gene is TRBJ1-4, the V gene TRBV24-1; 9 bases are a match to TRBD1. The sample taken for sequencing was peripheral blood. The CDR3 reads CATSDGGQGWEKLFF. The CDR3, as DNA: TGTGCCACCAGTGACGGCGGACAGGGGTGGGAAAAACTGTTTTTT.